These 3 T cell receptor beta chains share one sample of origin, sequenced in a study of sequential checkpoint blockade in melanoma. Libraries were prepared by immunoSEQ multiplex PCR; TCRdb keeps only in-frame clonotypes and omits some of them. The sample includes more than 9,500 clones, approximately 25% seen only once; the top ten take less than 20%. The treatment was: randomized to nivolumab then ipilimumab (arm A) or the reverse (arm B). Sequenced here: tumor tissue (inferred from file names), sampled from a patient given nivolumab and ipilimumab in sequence. These receptor sequences come from a human donor with melanoma.

This clone has just a few counts. The chain couples TRBV6-8 to TRBJ1-2; 8 nucleotides line up with TRBD1. This CDR3 comprises 13 residues. V shed 4 bases, J shed 7 bases, and the junction held 5 bases outside the gene matches. Germline-derived CDR1 and CDR2 are MNHGY and SAAAGT. CDR3 loop: CASSSGQGFGYTF. The CDR3 nucleotides are TGTGCCAGCAGTTCAGGACAGGGCTTTGGCTACACCTTC.

Only a few counts were recorded for this clone. The CDR3: CASSPGRGRGNQPQHF. CDR3 nucleotides: TGTGCCAGCAGCCCGGGAAGGGGAAGGGGCAATCAGCCCCAGCATTTT. This chain links TRBV6-8 with TRBJ1-5; TRBD1 is a possible D gene (5 bases). The CDR3 length is 16 residues. Germline V gives CDR1 MNHGY, CDR2 SAAAGT. V was pared by 6 bases and J by 2 bases, with 17 bases between.

The V gene is TRBV11-3, the J gene TRBJ2-5, with D maybe TRBD2 (5 bases). The V and J ends lost 5 bases and 4 bases respectively, with 14 bases between them. The germline V gene has CDR1 SGHNT and CDR2 YENEEA. The CDR3 spans 14 residues. CDR3 amino acids: CASSLGPGRETQYF. The CDR3 DNA is TGTGCCAGCAGCCTAGGGCCGGGAAGAGAGACCCAGTACTTC.